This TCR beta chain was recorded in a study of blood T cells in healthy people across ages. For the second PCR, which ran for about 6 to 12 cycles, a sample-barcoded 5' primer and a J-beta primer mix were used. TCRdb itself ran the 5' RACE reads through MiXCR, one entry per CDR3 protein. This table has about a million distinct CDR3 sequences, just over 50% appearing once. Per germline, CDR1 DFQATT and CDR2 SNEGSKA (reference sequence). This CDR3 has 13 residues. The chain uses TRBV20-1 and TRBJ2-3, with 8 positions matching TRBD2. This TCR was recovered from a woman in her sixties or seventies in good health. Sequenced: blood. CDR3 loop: CSVLAETTDTQYF. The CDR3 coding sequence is TGCAGCGTACTAGCGGAGACCACAGATACGCAGTATTTT.